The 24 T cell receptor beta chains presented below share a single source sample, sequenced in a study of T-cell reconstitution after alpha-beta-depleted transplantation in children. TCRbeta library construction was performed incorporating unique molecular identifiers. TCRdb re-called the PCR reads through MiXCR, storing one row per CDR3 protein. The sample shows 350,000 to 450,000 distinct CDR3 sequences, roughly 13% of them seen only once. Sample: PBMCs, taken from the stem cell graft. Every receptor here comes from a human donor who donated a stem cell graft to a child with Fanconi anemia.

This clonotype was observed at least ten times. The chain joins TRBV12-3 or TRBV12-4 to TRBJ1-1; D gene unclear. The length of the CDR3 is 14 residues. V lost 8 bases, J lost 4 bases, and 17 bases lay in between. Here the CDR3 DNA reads TGTGCCAGCCTTAATCATGGACGGGGCACTGAAGCTTTCTTT. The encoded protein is CASLNHGRGTEAFF.

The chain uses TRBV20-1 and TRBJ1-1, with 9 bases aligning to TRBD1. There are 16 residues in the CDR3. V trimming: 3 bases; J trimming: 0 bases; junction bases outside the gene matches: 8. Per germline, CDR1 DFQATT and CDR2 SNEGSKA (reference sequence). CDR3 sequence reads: CSAREDRGGMNTEAFF. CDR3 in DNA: TGCAGTGCTAGGGAAGACAGGGGGGGGATGAACACTGAAGCTTTCTTT.

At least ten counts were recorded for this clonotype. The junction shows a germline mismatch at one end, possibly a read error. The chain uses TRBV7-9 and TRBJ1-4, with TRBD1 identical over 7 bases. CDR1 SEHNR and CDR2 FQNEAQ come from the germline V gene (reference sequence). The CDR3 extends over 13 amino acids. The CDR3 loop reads CASSLGPNRGLVF. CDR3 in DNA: TGTGCCAGCAGCTTAGGACCAAACAGGGGTTTGGTTTTT.

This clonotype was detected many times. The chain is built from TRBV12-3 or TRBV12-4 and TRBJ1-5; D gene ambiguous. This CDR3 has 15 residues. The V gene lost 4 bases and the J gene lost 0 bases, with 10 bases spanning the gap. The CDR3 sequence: CASSYDGGSNQPQHF. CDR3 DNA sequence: TGTGCCAGCAGTTACGACGGTGGTAGCAATCAGCCCCAGCATTTT.

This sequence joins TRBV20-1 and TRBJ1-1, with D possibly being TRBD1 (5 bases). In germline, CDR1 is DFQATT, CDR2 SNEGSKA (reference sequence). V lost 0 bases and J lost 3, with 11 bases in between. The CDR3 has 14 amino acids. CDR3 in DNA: TGCAGTGCTAGAGATCTGGGGCTTCACACTGAAGCTTTCTTT. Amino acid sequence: CSARDLGLHTEAFF.

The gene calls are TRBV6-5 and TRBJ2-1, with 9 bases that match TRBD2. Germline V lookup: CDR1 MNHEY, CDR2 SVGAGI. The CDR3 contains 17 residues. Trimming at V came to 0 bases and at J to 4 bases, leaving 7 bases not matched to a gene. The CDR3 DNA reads TGTGCCAGCAGTTACTCTATCCAAGCGGGGGGATACAATGAGCAGTTCTTC. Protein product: CASSYSIQAGGYNEQFF.

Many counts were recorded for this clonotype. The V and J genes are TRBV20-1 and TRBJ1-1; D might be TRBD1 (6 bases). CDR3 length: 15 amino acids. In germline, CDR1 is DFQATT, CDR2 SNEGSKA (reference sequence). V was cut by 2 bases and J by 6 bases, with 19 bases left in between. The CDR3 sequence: CSARNQGLGRSEAFF. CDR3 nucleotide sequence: TGCAGTGCTAGAAACCAGGGGCTGGGCCGATCTGAAGCTTTCTTT.

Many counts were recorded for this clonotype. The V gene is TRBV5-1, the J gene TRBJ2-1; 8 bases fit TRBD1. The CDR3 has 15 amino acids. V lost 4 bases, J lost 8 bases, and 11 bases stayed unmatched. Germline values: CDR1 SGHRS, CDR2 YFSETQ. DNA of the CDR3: TGCGCCAGCAGCCCTGGAACAGGGGGATTGGATGAGCAGTTCTTC. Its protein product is CASSPGTGGLDEQFF.

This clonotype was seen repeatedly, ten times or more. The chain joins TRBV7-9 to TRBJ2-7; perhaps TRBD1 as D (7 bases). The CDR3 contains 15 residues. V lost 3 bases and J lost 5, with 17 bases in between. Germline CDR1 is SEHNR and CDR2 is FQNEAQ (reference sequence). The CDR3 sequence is CASSLYVGRGDEQYV. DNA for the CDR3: TGTGCCAGCAGCTTGTACGTCGGCAGGGGGGACGAGCAGTACGTC.

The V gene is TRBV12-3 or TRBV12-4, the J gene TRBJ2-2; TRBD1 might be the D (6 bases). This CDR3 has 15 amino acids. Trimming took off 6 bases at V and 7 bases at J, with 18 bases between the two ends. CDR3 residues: CASSPQGQDHGELFF. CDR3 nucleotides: TGTGCCAGCAGCCCCCAGGGGCAGGATCACGGGGAGCTGTTTTTT.

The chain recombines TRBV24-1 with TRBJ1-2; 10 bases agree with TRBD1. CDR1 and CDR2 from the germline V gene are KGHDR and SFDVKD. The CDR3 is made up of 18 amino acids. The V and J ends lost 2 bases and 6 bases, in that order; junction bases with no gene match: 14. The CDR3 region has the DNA TGTGCCACCAGTGATTCTCCTCACCCGGGACAGGGGAAGGATGGCTACACCTTC. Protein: CATSDSPHPGQGKDGYTF.

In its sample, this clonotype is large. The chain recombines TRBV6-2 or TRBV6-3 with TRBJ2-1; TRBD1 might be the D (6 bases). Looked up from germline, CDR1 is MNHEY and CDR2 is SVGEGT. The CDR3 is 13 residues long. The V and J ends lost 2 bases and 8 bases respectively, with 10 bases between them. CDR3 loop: CASSYNRADEQFF. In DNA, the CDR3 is TGTGCCAGCAGTTACAACAGGGCGGATGAGCAGTTCTTC.

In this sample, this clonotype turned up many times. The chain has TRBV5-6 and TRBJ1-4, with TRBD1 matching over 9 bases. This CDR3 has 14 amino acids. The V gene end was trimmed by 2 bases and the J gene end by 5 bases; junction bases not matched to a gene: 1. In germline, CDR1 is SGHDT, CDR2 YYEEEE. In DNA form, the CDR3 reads TGTGCCAGCAGCTTTGGACAGGGGAATGAAAAACTGTTTTTT. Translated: CASSFGQGNEKLFF.

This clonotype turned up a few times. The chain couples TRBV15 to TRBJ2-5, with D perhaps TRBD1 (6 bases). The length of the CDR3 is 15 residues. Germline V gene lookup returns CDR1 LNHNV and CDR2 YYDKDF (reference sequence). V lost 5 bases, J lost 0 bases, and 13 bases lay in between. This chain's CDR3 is CATSYPRQDQETQYF. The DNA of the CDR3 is TGTGCCACCAGCTACCCCAGACAGGACCAAGAGACCCAGTACTTC. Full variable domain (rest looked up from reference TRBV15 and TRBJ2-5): DAMVIQNPRYQVTQFGKPVTLSCSQTLNHNVMYWYQQKSSQAPKLLFHYYDKDFNNEADTPDNFQSRRPNTSFCFLDIRSPGLGDTAMYLCATSYPRQDQETQYFGPGTRLLVL.

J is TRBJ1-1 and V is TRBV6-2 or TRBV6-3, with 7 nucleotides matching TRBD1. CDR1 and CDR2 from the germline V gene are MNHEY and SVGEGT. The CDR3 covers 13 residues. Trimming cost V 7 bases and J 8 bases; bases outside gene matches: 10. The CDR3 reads CASIRDSNLEAFF. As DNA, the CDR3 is TGTGCCAGCATCCGGGACAGCAATTTAGAAGCTTTCTTT.

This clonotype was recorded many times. CDR3 sequence (DNA): TGTGCCAGCAGCGTAGGCCTGAACACCGGGGAGCTGTTTTTT. Residues: CASSVGLNTGELFF. The V gene is TRBV9, the J gene TRBJ2-2; D unclear. Per germline, CDR1 SGDLS and CDR2 YYNGEE. V lost 0 bases to trimming and J lost 1 base, with 4 bases between them. The CDR3 totals 14 residues. The whole variable domain, filled in from reference TRBV9 and TRBJ2-2, reads DSGVTQTPKHLITATGQRVTLRCSPRSGDLSVYWYQQSLDQGLQFLIQYYNGEERAKGNILERFSAQQFPDLHSELNLSSLELGDSALYFCASSVGLNTGELFFGEGSRLTVL.

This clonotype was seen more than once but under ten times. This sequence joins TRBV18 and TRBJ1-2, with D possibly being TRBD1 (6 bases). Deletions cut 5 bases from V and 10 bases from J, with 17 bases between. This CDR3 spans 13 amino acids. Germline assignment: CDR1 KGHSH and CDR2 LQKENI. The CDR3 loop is CASSSVQGRIYTF. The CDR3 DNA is TGTGCCAGCTCATCGGTACAGGGAAGGATCTACACCTTC.

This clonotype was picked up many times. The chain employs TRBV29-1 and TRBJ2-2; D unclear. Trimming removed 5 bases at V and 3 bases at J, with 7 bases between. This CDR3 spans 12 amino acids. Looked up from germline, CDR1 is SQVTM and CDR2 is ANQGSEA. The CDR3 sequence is CSVLRDTGELFF. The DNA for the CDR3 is TGCAGCGTTTTAAGGGACACCGGGGAGCTGTTTTTT.

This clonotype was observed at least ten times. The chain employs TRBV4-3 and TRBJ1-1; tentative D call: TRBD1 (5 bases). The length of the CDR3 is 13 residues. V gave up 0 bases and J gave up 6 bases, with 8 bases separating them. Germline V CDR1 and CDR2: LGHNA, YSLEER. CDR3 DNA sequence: TGCGCCAGCAGCCAAGACTGGGGGTCTGAAGCTTTCTTT. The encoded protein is CASSQDWGSEAFF.

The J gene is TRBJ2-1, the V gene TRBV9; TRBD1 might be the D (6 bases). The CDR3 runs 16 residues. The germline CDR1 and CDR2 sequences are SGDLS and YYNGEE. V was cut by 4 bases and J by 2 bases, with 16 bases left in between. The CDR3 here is CASSPHGRGAYNEQFF. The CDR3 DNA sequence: TGTGCCAGCAGCCCCCACGGCAGGGGAGCCTACAATGAGCAGTTCTTC.

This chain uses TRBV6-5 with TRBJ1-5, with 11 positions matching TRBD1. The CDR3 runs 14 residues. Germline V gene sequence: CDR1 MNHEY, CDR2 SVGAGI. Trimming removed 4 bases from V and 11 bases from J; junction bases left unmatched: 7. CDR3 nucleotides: TGTGCCAGCAGTTTGGAGGACAGGGGGCAGGCCCAGCATTTT. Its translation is CASSLEDRGQAQHF.

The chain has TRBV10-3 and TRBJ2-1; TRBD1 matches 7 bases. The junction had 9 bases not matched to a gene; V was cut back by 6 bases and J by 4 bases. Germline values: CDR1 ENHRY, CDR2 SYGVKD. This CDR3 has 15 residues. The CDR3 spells CAIRDSGGSYNEQFF. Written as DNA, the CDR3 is TGTGCCATCAGAGATTCAGGGGGAAGTTACAATGAGCAGTTCTTC.

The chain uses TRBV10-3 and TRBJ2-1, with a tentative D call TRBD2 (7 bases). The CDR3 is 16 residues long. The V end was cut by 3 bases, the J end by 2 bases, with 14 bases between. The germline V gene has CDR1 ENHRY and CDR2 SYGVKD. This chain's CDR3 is CAISDDGGPTYNEQFF. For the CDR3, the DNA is TGTGCCATCAGTGACGACGGGGGGCCAACCTACAATGAGCAGTTCTTC.

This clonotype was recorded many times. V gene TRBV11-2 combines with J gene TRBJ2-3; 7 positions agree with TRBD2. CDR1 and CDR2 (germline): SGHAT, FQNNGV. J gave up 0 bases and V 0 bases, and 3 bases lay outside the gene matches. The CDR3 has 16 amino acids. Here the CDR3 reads CASSLDWEGSTDTQYF. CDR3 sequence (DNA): TGTGCCAGCAGCTTAGATTGGGAGGGCAGCACAGATACGCAGTATTTT.